The following is a T cell receptor (beta chain) sequence with its context. This record belongs to a study of blood T cell repertoires in COVID-19. Donors of Cohort 3 who recovered were those that had two negative PCRs, clearance, or symptom resolution. Under the authors' procedure: Nucleated cell number was recorded as an estimate derived from reference gene primer amplification. Sequencing used immunoSEQ multiplex PCR; TCRdb keeps in-frame clones, though not all of them. V and J calls and clone size come straight from that table; D and trimming were deduced from the DNA. This sample has under 350,000 clones, with approximately 91% found just once. Sequencing was performed on PBMCs or T cells enriched from blood (not recorded which). The TCR was taken from a woman in her thirties or forties who had recovered from COVID-19.

CDR3 amino acids: CASSRPQGDTEAFF. In DNA, the CDR3 is TGTGCCAGCAGCCGACCGCAGGGGGACACTGAAGCTTTCTTT. The chain recombines TRBV6-5 with TRBJ1-1, with TRBD1 matching over 7 bases. J lost 3 bases, V lost 6 bases, and 7 bases had no gene match. This CDR3 spans 14 amino acids. Germline V gene lookup returns CDR1 MNHEY and CDR2 SVGAGI.